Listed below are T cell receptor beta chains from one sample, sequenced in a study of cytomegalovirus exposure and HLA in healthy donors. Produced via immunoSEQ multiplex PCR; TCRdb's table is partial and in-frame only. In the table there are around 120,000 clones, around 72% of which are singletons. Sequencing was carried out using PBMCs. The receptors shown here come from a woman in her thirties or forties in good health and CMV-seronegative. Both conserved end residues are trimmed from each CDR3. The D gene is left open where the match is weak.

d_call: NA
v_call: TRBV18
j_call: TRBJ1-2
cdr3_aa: ASSQREDSRYGYT

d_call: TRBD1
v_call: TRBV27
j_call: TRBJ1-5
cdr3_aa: ASSSGQGGHSNQPQH

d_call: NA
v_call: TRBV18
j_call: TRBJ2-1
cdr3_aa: ASSARVLESNEQF

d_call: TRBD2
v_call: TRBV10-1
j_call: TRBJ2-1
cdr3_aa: ASRDPPGLAGEWLYNEQF

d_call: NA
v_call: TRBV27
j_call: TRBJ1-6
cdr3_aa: ASSLRGTSSYNSPLH

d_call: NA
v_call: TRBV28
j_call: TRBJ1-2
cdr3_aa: ASRTNREANYGYT

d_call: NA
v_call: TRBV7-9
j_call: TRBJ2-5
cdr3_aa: ASSFRGGQETQY

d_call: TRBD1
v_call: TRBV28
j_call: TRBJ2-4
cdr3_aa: ASSSRGQAKNSQY

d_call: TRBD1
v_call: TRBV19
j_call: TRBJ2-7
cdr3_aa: ATPMTGSSEQY

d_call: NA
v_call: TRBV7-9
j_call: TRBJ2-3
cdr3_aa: ASSPPELKRSTDTQY